The rows below give T cell receptor beta chains drawn from one sample of a study of blood T cell repertoires in COVID-19. TCRdb keeps only in-frame clones here, not all; method: immunoSEQ multiplex PCR. This table has 160,000 or so clones, 81% appearing once. The sequencing sample was made of PBMCs or T cells enriched from blood (not recorded which). The receptor source for this set is a woman aged 40 to 50 with acute COVID-19. Each CDR3 is given with its conserved first and last residue.

v_call: TRBV3-1/TRBV3-2; cdr3_length: 17; j_call: TRBJ2-3; cdr3_aa: CASSFRTSGSVVDTQYF
v_call: TRBV2; cdr3_length: 12; j_call: TRBJ1-5; cdr3_aa: CASGDRGKAQHF
v_call: TRBV19; cdr3_length: 11; j_call: TRBJ1-2; cdr3_aa: CASSAGFGYTF
v_call: TRBV15; cdr3_length: 20; j_call: TRBJ2-7; cdr3_aa: CATSREGGVAGAIFPYEQYF
v_call: TRBV30; cdr3_length: 14; j_call: TRBJ1-3; cdr3_aa: CAWNTGTGGNTIYF
v_call: TRBV6-6; cdr3_length: 13; j_call: TRBJ2-7; cdr3_aa: CATGQSNSYEQYF
v_call: TRBV10-3; cdr3_length: 11; j_call: TRBJ2-5; cdr3_aa: CAISAGETQYF
v_call: TRBV3-1/TRBV3-2; cdr3_length: 15; j_call: TRBJ2-3; cdr3_aa: CASSRASGRVDTQYF
v_call: TRBV19; cdr3_length: 16; j_call: TRBJ1-6; cdr3_aa: CASSISGTGGYSPLHF
v_call: TRBV6-1; cdr3_length: 15; j_call: TRBJ2-7; cdr3_aa: CASSDRTSSPYEQYF
v_call: TRBV18; cdr3_length: 14; j_call: TRBJ1-1; cdr3_aa: CASSLTDMNTEAFF
v_call: TRBV5-1; cdr3_length: 17; j_call: TRBJ2-6; cdr3_aa: CASSYGQGSSGANVLTF
v_call: TRBV3-1/TRBV3-2; cdr3_length: 13; j_call: TRBJ1-1; cdr3_aa: CASSQGQGVEAFF
v_call: TRBV7-9; cdr3_length: 15; j_call: TRBJ1-6; cdr3_aa: CASSLVGQGGSPLHF
v_call: TRBV28; cdr3_length: 15; j_call: TRBJ2-7; cdr3_aa: CASSLEMRGAYEQYF
v_call: TRBV27; cdr3_length: 14; j_call: TRBJ1-1; cdr3_aa: CASRFGQANTEAFF
v_call: TRBV2; cdr3_length: 14; j_call: TRBJ2-7; cdr3_aa: CASSLRTVPYEQYF
v_call: TRBV20-1; cdr3_length: 15; j_call: TRBJ2-3; cdr3_aa: CSASFGGASTDTQYF
v_call: TRBV30; cdr3_length: 13; j_call: TRBJ1-5; cdr3_aa: CAWSIQGDQPQHF
v_call: TRBV6-5; cdr3_length: 12; j_call: TRBJ2-1; cdr3_aa: CASRDTINEQFF
v_call: TRBV15; cdr3_length: 15; j_call: TRBJ1-2; cdr3_aa: CATSRIDSGNYGYTF
v_call: TRBV3-1/TRBV3-2; cdr3_length: 15; j_call: TRBJ2-5; cdr3_aa: CASTLQGSAQETQYF
v_call: TRBV6-2/TRBV6-3; cdr3_length: 15; j_call: TRBJ1-1; cdr3_aa: CASSYLGRGDTEAFF
v_call: TRBV19; cdr3_length: 15; j_call: TRBJ1-5; cdr3_aa: CASSRAGQTFQPQHF
v_call: TRBV7-2; cdr3_length: 15; j_call: TRBJ2-1; cdr3_aa: CASSRFGLVPNEQFF
v_call: TRBV11-3; cdr3_length: 15; j_call: TRBJ2-5; cdr3_aa: CASSPTSGRKETQYF
v_call: TRBV11-3; cdr3_length: 15; j_call: TRBJ2-1; cdr3_aa: CASSLGLAVYNEQFF
v_call: TRBV5-4; cdr3_length: 12; j_call: TRBJ2-7; cdr3_aa: CASSLAGDEQYF
v_call: TRBV5-1; cdr3_length: 16; j_call: TRBJ2-5; cdr3_aa: CASSPLLAGAQETQYF
v_call: TRBV6-1; cdr3_length: 15; j_call: TRBJ1-6; cdr3_aa: CASSDRDSGYSPLHF
v_call: TRBV7-2; cdr3_length: 18; j_call: TRBJ2-1; cdr3_aa: CASSFQPSGRALYNEQFF
v_call: TRBV23-1; cdr3_length: 17; j_call: TRBJ1-5; cdr3_aa: CASSQGQVTASNQPQHF
v_call: TRBV15; cdr3_length: 15; j_call: TRBJ1-1; cdr3_aa: CATSSPPGGYTEAFF
v_call: TRBV29-1; cdr3_length: 12; j_call: TRBJ1-5; cdr3_aa: CSIRTGNQPQHF
v_call: TRBV7-3; cdr3_length: 18; j_call: TRBJ2-5; cdr3_aa: CASTTWGPDRGARETQYF
v_call: TRBV6-1; cdr3_length: 13; j_call: TRBJ1-2; cdr3_aa: CASSEQGADGYTF
v_call: TRBV6-5; cdr3_length: 15; j_call: TRBJ1-3; cdr3_aa: CASSSLGEAGNTIYF
v_call: TRBV11-2; cdr3_length: 15; j_call: TRBJ2-3; cdr3_aa: CASSLRTSGGDTQYF
v_call: TRBV6-5; cdr3_length: 15; j_call: TRBJ1-1; cdr3_aa: CASSYSYQGNTEAFF
v_call: TRBV10-3; cdr3_length: 15; j_call: TRBJ1-1; cdr3_aa: CAISETRGKNTEAFF
v_call: TRBV3-1/TRBV3-2; cdr3_length: 13; j_call: TRBJ2-7; cdr3_aa: CASRGLGGYEQYF
v_call: TRBV30; cdr3_length: 10; j_call: TRBJ1-1; cdr3_aa: CAFRDSEAFF
v_call: TRBV18; cdr3_length: 15; j_call: TRBJ2-5; cdr3_aa: CASSPRDTGRETQYF
v_call: TRBV25-1; cdr3_length: 17; j_call: TRBJ1-4; cdr3_aa: CASSERSGGITNEKLFF
v_call: TRBV30; cdr3_length: 16; j_call: TRBJ2-1; cdr3_aa: CAWSVLGRGSYNEQFF
v_call: TRBV4-1; cdr3_length: 13; j_call: TRBJ2-5; cdr3_aa: CASSQDQPGTQYF
v_call: TRBV19; cdr3_length: 16; j_call: TRBJ2-5; cdr3_aa: CASSKDWGGLQETQYF
v_call: TRBV19; cdr3_length: 19; j_call: TRBJ2-2; cdr3_aa: CASSPRIGTSGTRTGELFF
v_call: TRBV19; cdr3_length: 18; j_call: TRBJ2-1; cdr3_aa: CASSIQPAPGGQGNEQFF
v_call: TRBV6-5; cdr3_length: 14; j_call: TRBJ2-1; cdr3_aa: CASTQGQYYNEQFF
v_call: TRBV9; cdr3_length: 14; j_call: TRBJ2-1; cdr3_aa: CASSVRWAGDEQFF
v_call: TRBV5-1; cdr3_length: 12; j_call: TRBJ2-1; cdr3_aa: CASSPVAVEQFF
v_call: TRBV11-2; cdr3_length: 18; j_call: TRBJ1-3; cdr3_aa: CASSLRRARQGSGNTIYF
v_call: TRBV2; cdr3_length: 17; j_call: TRBJ2-5; cdr3_aa: CASNRDRGGGVQKTQYF
v_call: TRBV4-1; cdr3_length: 16; j_call: TRBJ2-5; cdr3_aa: CASSQATRGVGETQYF
v_call: TRBV19; cdr3_length: 15; j_call: TRBJ1-5; cdr3_aa: CASSNDRGRNQPQHF
v_call: TRBV5-1; cdr3_length: 18; j_call: TRBJ2-7; cdr3_aa: CASSLKGLAGLSSYEQYF
v_call: TRBV19; cdr3_length: 14; j_call: TRBJ2-3; cdr3_aa: CASSRAPGGDTQYF
v_call: TRBV9; cdr3_length: 13; j_call: TRBJ2-3; cdr3_aa: CASSVDILDTQYF